Given below is one TCR beta chain in context. The antigen is undetermined. These data are taken from a study of cytomegalovirus exposure and HLA in healthy donors. General study results and limits: The listing of about 150 TCR beta chains classed them as cytomegalovirus-associated.

Use of 60 Vbeta and 13 Jbeta primers characterized the PCR. Sequenced by immunoSEQ multiplex PCR; TCRdb stores in-frame clones only, minus some. The repertoire consists of about 95,000 clones, with about 76% occurring once and the leading ten covering 4.5% to 6%. The ends lost 2 bases at V and 10 bases at J; junction bases unmatched: 8. CDR1 is MNHEY and CDR2 is SVGAGI in the germline V gene. The CDR3 extends over 16 amino acids. The rearrangement links TRBV6-5 to TRBJ1-6, with 10 bases lining up with TRBD1. The receptor was isolated from a woman in her thirties or forties in good health and CMV-seronegative. The specimen was PBMCs. The CDR3 reads CASSYRPTGGSSPLHF. CDR3 nucleotide sequence: TGTGCCAGCAGTTACCGCCCGACAGGGGGCAGCTCACCCCTCCACTTT.